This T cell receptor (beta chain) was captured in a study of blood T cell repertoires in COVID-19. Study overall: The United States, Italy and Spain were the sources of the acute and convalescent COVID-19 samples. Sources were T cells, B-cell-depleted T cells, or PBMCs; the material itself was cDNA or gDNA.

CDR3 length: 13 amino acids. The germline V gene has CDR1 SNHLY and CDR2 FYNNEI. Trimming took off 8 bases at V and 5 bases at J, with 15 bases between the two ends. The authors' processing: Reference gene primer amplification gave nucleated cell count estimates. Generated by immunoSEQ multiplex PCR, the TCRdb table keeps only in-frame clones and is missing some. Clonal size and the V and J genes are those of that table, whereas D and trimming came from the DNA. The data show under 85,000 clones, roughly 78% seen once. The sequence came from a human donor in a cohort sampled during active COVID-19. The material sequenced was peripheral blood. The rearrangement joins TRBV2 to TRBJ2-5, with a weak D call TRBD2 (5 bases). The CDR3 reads CASEREAWETQYF. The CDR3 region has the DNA TGTGCCAGCGAGAGGGAAGCGTGGGAGACCCAGTACTTC.